The clone carrying this T cell receptor (beta chain) was seen more than once but under ten times. It was with a sample-barcoded 5' primer and a J-beta primer mix that a second PCR of roughly 7 to 12 cycles was run. All cDNA molecules were each tagged by a template-switch adaptor with 12 random nucleotides. TCRdb passed the 5' RACE reads through MiXCR, listing each CDR3 protein once. The sample yields 850,000 to 1,000,000 distinct CDR3 sequences, approximately 50% seen once. This record belongs to a study of blood T cells in healthy people across ages. Staff drew around 10 milliliters of peripheral blood from each donor. Per-sample yields of isolated PBMCs were at least 6 million. Total RNA was isolated from each sample in quantities of at least 6 micrograms. The J segment lost 4 bases and the V segment lost 0 bases, leaving 4 bases of the junction unmatched. Germline CDR1 and CDR2: LGHDT and YNNKEL (reference sequence). This CDR3 has 16 amino acids.

The sequencing input was blood. The V gene is TRBV3-1, the J gene TRBJ2-7; 12 nucleotides agree with TRBD2. This TCR was recovered from a woman aged 55-70 years in good health. CDR3 loop: CASSQDGTSGLYEQYF. CDR3 bases: TGTGCCAGCAGCCAAGACGGGACTAGCGGGTTGTACGAGCAGTACTTC.